The 19 T cell receptor beta chains given below trace back to one sample, sequenced in a study of molecular identifiers for immune sequencing clone quantification. One entry per CDR3 protein, called by TCRdb with MiXCR from the PCR reads. The sample contains more than 300,000 distinct CDR3 sequences, 20% to 25% of which appear only once. The sequencing input was naive CD8+ T cells from blood, with Jurkat cell RNA spiked in. Subset meaning: FACS-sorted CD8+CD4-CCR7+CD45RA+ naive T cells. The receptors shown here come from a human donor in good health. Some libraries in this study had Jurkat cell RNA spiked in.

This clonotype was seen ten or more times. In nucleotides, the CDR3 is TGTGCCAGCAGTTTCCCGGGATTCACTGAAGCTTTCTTT. This codes for CASSFPGFTEAFF. The J gene is TRBJ1-1, the V gene TRBV28; D unresolved. V was cut by 3 bases and J by 4 bases, with 9 bases left in between. Germline CDR1 MDHEN, CDR2 SYDVKM. The CDR3 is 13 residues long.

This clonotype was counted at least ten times. The CDR3 coding sequence is TGCAGTGCTAGAGATCCCTACGAGCAGTACTTC. Translation gives CSARDPYEQYF. This chain uses TRBV20-1 with TRBJ2-7; D is ambiguous. CDR3 length: 11 amino acids. With 0 bases removed from V and 2 bases from J, the gap between germline ends came to 2 bases. The germline V gene has CDR1 DFQATT and CDR2 SNEGSKA (reference sequence).

This clonotype appeared many times. The chain couples TRBV6-6 to TRBJ2-1; 8 bases are shared with TRBD1. The CDR3 has 16 amino acids. Per germline, CDR1 MNHNY and CDR2 SVGAGI (reference sequence). V lost 6 bases to trimming and J lost 2 bases; unmatched junction nucleotides: 9. CDR3 residues: CASRDSTGVTYNEQFF. CDR3 DNA sequence: TGTGCCAGCAGAGACTCGACAGGGGTTACCTACAATGAGCAGTTCTTC.

In its sample, this clonotype was seen many times. The CDR3 sequence is CASSPATDYEQYF. The CDR3 bases are TGCGCCAGCAGCCCCGCTACAGACTACGAGCAGTACTTC. The rearrangement uses TRBV4-3 and TRBJ2-7; D gene ambiguous. V dropped 4 bases and J dropped 3 bases, with 10 bases sitting between them. The CDR3 runs to 13 residues. Per the germline V gene, CDR1 is LGHNA and CDR2 is YSLEER.

This clonotype was recorded at least ten times. The chain recombines TRBV13 with TRBJ2-7; D uncertain. V shed 5 bases and J shed 1 base, with 15 bases lying between them. Germline-derived CDR1 and CDR2 are PRHDT and FYEKMQ (reference sequence). The CDR3 extends over 15 amino acids. The DNA for the CDR3 is TGTGCCAGCAGCCTACCCGGCAGTAAATCCTACGAGCAGTACTTC. Translating it yields CASSLPGSKSYEQYF.

This clonotype came up many times. This chain links TRBV12-3 or TRBV12-4 with TRBJ2-2, with TRBD1 matching over 7 bases. The CDR3 runs to 16 residues. Trimming took 2 bases from V and 1 from J; bases not matched to a gene: 4. The CDR3 sequence is CASSLLRTGNTGELFF. The DNA for the CDR3 is TGTGCCAGCAGTTTACTGAGGACAGGGAACACCGGGGAGCTGTTTTTT.

This clonotype was seen at least ten times. V is TRBV7-9 and J is TRBJ2-3; no clear D. CDR3 length: 15 residues. The germline CDR1 and CDR2 sequences are SEHNR and FQNEAQ (reference sequence). V lost 1 base to trimming and J lost 6 bases, with 14 bases between them. The CDR3: CASSLGPGYGDTQYF. The CDR3 DNA sequence: TGTGCCAGCAGCTTAGGTCCAGGTTACGGTGATACGCAGTATTTT.

In its sample, this clonotype was seen many times. The chain recombines TRBV24-1 with TRBJ2-1; unclear D gene. CDR1 is KGHDR and CDR2 is SFDVKD in the germline V gene. V shed 4 bases and J shed 15 bases, with 21 bases lying between them. The CDR3 runs to 14 residues. The CDR3 coding sequence is TGTGCCACCAGTGAGCTAGATGACCCCTTGCTTCTGTTCTTC. The encoded protein is CATSELDDPLLLFF.

This clonotype was detected ten times or more. This chain links TRBV4-3 with TRBJ1-5, with no clear D. The CDR3 length is 18 residues. The V gene lost 0 bases and the J gene lost 0 bases, with 15 bases spanning the gap. Per the germline V gene, CDR1 is LGHNA and CDR2 is YSLEER. CDR3: CASSQDPPGENSNQPQHF. The CDR3 bases are TGCGCCAGCAGCCAAGATCCACCGGGAGAGAATAGCAATCAGCCCCAGCATTTT.

With respect to this clonotype: A much larger clone is a single base away; this may be a read error. J is TRBJ1-1 and V is TRBV13; D unresolved. CDR3 length: 13 amino acids. Germline values: CDR1 PRHDT, CDR2 FYEKMQ (reference sequence). CDR3: CASSSVINTEASF. CDR3 bases: TGTGCCAGCAGCTCAGTTATTAACACTGAAGCTTCCTTT.

The rearrangement joins TRBV7-3 to TRBJ2-7, with TRBD2 matching 7 bases. CDR1 is SGHTA, CDR2 FQGTGA, per germline. The V and J ends lost 5 bases and 5 bases, in that order; junction bases with no gene match: 12. This CDR3 is 15 amino acids long. This CDR3 reads CASSPGVAGYNEQYF. CDR3 sequence (DNA): TGTGCCAGCAGCCCCGGGGTAGCGGGCTACAACGAGCAGTACTTC.

Comment on this clonotype: A read error may explain this, as a much larger clone is one base away. The V call is TRBV4-1, the J call TRBJ1-1, with D unresolved. This CDR3 has 16 residues. The germline gives CDR1 MGHRA, CDR2 YSYEKL. CDR3 amino acids: CANSQLGKDWNTEAFF. In DNA, the CDR3 is TGCGCCAACAGCCAGCTAGGAAAGGACTGGAACACTGAAGCTTTCTTT.

Details on this clonotype: A read error may account for a junction end that differs from germline. The rearrangement links TRBV27 to TRBJ2-6; TRBD2 matches at 7 bases. Germline V gene sequence: CDR1 MNHEY, CDR2 SMNVEV (reference sequence). The CDR3 is 13 residues long. The DNA of the CDR3 is TGTGCCAGCAGTTTTGGGAGGGCCAACGCCCTGACTTTC. Amino acids: CASSFGRANALTF.

The V call is TRBV9, the J call TRBJ2-3, with TRBD2 matching over 8 bases. Germline V CDR1 and CDR2: SGDLS, YYNGEE. There are 17 residues in the CDR3. V shed 4 bases, J shed 3 bases, and the junction held 13 bases outside the gene matches. The CDR3 here is CASSTPSVAGTTDTQYF. CDR3 bases: TGTGCCAGCAGCACCCCGTCCGTAGCGGGGACGACAGATACGCAGTATTTT.

This clonotype was seen ten or more times. The chain recombines TRBV6-2 or TRBV6-3 with TRBJ1-1; D is undetermined. Looked up from germline, CDR1 is MNHEY and CDR2 is SVGEGT. V lost 1 base, J lost 5 bases, and 5 bases lay in between. This CDR3 spans 12 amino acids. The CDR3 sequence is CASSYWETEAFF. In DNA, the CDR3 is TGTGCCAGCAGTTACTGGGAAACTGAAGCTTTCTTT.

The chain combines TRBV7-2 with TRBJ2-3, with TRBD2 identical over 7 bases. The V segment lost 1 base and the J segment 8 bases; nucleotides outside the gene matches: 3. Germline-derived CDR1 and CDR2 are SGHTA and FQGNSA. The CDR3 extends over 13 amino acids. Written as DNA, the CDR3 is TGTGCCAGCAGCTTAGTTACGGGAGGTACGCAGTATTTT. This codes for CASSLVTGGTQYF.

V gene TRBV4-3 combines with J gene TRBJ2-7; D remains ambiguous. V lost 0 bases and J lost 2, with 8 bases in between. Germline V CDR1 and CDR2: LGHNA, YSLEER. CDR3 length: 14 amino acids. The CDR3 loop reads CASSQDRSTYEQYF. The DNA of the CDR3 is TGCGCCAGCAGCCAAGATCGATCCACCTACGAGCAGTACTTC.

This clonotype was recorded many times. The chain recombines TRBV4-3 with TRBJ2-5, with D unresolved. Germline lookup yields CDR1 LGHNA and CDR2 YSLEER. Trimming pared 0 bases from V and 1 base from J, leaving 9 bases between. There are 15 residues in the CDR3. CDR3 sequence (DNA): TGCGCCAGCAGCCAAGATTTCCTCCTCCAAGAGACCCAGTACTTC. It translates to CASSQDFLLQETQYF.

This clonotype was seen repeatedly, ten times or more. The V gene is TRBV6-5, the J gene TRBJ1-4; no reliable D call. Trimming took off 6 bases at V and 4 bases at J, with 15 bases between the two ends. The CDR3 length is 15 residues. Per the germline V gene, CDR1 is MNHEY and CDR2 is SVGAGI. This chain's CDR3 is CASSPSLAYNEKLFF. CDR3 coding DNA: TGTGCCAGCAGCCCGTCGTTAGCCTATAATGAAAAACTGTTTTTT.